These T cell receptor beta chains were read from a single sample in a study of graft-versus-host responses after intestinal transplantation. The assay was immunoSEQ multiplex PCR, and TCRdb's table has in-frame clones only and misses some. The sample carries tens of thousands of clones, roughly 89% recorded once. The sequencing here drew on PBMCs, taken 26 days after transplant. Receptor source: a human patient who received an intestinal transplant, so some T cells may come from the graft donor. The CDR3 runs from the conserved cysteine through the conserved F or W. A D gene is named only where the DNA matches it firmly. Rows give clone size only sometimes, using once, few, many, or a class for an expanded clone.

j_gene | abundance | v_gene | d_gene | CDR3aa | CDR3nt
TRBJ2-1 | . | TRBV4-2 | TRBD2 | CASSHTGGADEQFF | TGTGCCAGCAGCCATACCGGGGGGGCCGATGAGCAGTTCTTC
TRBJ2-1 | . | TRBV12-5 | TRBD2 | CASGLVKTNPGLAGVGEQFF | TGTGCTAGTGGTTTGGTCAAGACAAACCCGGGACTAGCGGGAGTAGGTGAGCAGTTCTTC
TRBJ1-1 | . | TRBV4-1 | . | CASSQDSGVGTEAFF | TGCGCCAGCAGCCAAGATTCAGGGGTCGGGACTGAAGCTTTCTTT
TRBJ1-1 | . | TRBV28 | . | CASSFLTGGLVLGEAFF | TGTGCCAGCAGTTTCCTTACTGGGGGCCTCGTACTAGGAGAAGCTTTCTTT
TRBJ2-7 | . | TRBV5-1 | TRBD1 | CASSKKTGEVYEQYF | TGCGCCAGCAGCAAAAAGACAGGGGAGGTATACGAGCAGTACTTC
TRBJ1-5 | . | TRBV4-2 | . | CASSQDPSYSNQPQHF | TGTGCCAGCAGCCAAGATCCCAGTTATAGCAATCAGCCCCAGCATTTT
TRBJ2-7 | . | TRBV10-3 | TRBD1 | CAISESRRDRGGEQYF | TGTGCCATCAGTGAGTCGCGTAGGGACAGGGGCGGCGAGCAGTACTTC
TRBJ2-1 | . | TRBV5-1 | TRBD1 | CASSNNRGSYNEQFF | TGCGCCAGCAGCAACAACAGGGGGTCCTACAATGAGCAGTTCTTC
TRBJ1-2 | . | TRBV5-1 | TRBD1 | CASSGNQGGYNYGYTF | TGCGCCAGCAGCGGAAATCAGGGGGGCTATAACTATGGCTACACCTTC
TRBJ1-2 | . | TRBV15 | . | CATSERNFYGYTF | TGTGCCACCAGCGAGAGAAACTTCTATGGCTACACCTTC
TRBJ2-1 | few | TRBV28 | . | CASSYIPGVGPHNEQFF | TGTGCCAGCAGTTATATCCCGGGGGTAGGCCCCCACAATGAGCAGTTCTTC
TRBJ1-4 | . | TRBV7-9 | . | CASSPSRDEKLFF | TGTGCCAGCAGCCCTTCGAGGGATGAAAAACTGTTTTTT
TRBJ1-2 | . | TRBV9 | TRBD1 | CASTGTGYPREGYTF | TGTGCCAGCACCGGGACAGGCTACCCCCGAGAGGGCTACACCTTC
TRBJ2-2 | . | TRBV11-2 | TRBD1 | CASSFVPPGQGRGTGELFF | TGTGCCAGCAGCTTCGTTCCTCCGGGACAGGGCAGAGGGACCGGGGAGCTGTTTTTT
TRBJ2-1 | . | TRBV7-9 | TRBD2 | CASSPDGGGLNEQFF | TGTGCCAGCAGCCCAGATGGGGGGGGGTTAAATGAGCAGTTCTTC
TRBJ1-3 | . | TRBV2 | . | CASSEDSTSGNTIYF | TGTGCCAGCAGTGAGGACAGCACCTCTGGAAACACCATATATTTT
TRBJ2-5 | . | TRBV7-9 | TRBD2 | CASSRGTSGAQGETQYF | TGTGCCAGCAGCCGTGGGACTAGCGGGGCCCAGGGGGAGACCCAGTACTTC
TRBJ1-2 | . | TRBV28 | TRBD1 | CASTPQRGQGRYGYTF | TGTGCCAGCACCCCACAGAGGGGACAGGGTAGGTATGGCTACACCTTC
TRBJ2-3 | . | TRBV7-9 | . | CASSPAGGRDTQYF | TGTGCCAGCAGCCCAGCCGGGGGTCGGGATACGCAGTATTTT
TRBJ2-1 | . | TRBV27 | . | CASSLSGVYNEQFF | TGTGCCAGCAGTTTGTCCGGGGTCTACAATGAGCAGTTCTTC
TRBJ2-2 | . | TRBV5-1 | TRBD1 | CASSFTGATGELFF | TGCGCCAGCAGCTTTACAGGGGCGACCGGGGAGCTGTTTTTT
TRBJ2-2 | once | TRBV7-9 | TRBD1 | CASSPWGQGATGELFF | TGTGCCAGCAGCCCCTGGGGACAGGGGGCGACCGGGGAGCTGTTTTTT
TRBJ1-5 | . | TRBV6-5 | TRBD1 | CASSYPPDRGGQPQHF | TGTGCCAGCAGTTACCCCCCAGACAGGGGGGGTCAGCCCCAGCATTTT
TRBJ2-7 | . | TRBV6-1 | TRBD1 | CASSGGQATYEQYF | TGTGCCAGCAGTGGGGGACAGGCTACCTACGAGCAGTACTTC
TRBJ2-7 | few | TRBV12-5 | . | CASGLVQGEQYF | TGTGCTAGTGGTTTGGTACAGGGCGAGCAGTACTTC
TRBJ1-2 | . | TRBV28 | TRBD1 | CASSFLQGEIRGYTF | TGTGCCAGCAGTTTCCTCCAGGGGGAGATACGGGGCTACACCTTC
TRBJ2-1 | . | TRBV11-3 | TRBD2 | CASSSYSGGAHNEQFF | TGTGCCAGCAGCTCCTATAGCGGGGGGGCTCACAATGAGCAGTTCTTC
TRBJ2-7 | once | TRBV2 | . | CAISGLKDEQYF | TGTGCCATCTCGGGACTTAAGGACGAGCAGTACTTC
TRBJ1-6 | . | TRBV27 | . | CASSLSIAGAGSPLHF | TGTGCCAGCAGTTTATCCATTGCAGGGGCGGGTTCACCCCTCCACTTT
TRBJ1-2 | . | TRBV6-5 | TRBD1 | CASSPTGGGGYTF | TGTGCCAGCAGCCCCACAGGGGGTGGTGGCTACACCTTC
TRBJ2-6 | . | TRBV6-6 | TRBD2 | CASRFGGDSGANVLTF | TGTGCCAGCCGTTTCGGGGGGGACTCTGGGGCCAACGTCCTGACTTTC
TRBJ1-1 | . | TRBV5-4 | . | CASSGPPVNTEAFF | TGTGCCAGCAGCGGCCCCCCAGTGAACACTGAAGCTTTCTTT
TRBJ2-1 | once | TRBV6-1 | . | CASSEVGGLTLNEQFF | TGTGCCAGCAGTGAAGTGGGCGGGTTGACCCTCAATGAGCAGTTCTTC
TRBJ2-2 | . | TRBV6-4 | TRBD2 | CASSDSAGGDTGELFF | TGTGCCAGCAGTGACTCAGCGGGAGGGGACACCGGGGAGCTGTTTTTT
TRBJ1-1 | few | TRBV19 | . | CASNGDAEAFF | TGTGCCAGCAACGGGGATGCTGAAGCTTTCTTT
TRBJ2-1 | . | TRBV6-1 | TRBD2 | CASSETPSSGSEQFF | TGTGCCAGCAGTGAAACACCATCAAGCGGGAGTGAGCAGTTCTTC
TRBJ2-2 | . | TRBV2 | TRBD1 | CASRGDRETGELFF | TGTGCCAGCAGGGGGGACAGGGAGACCGGGGAGCTGTTTTTT